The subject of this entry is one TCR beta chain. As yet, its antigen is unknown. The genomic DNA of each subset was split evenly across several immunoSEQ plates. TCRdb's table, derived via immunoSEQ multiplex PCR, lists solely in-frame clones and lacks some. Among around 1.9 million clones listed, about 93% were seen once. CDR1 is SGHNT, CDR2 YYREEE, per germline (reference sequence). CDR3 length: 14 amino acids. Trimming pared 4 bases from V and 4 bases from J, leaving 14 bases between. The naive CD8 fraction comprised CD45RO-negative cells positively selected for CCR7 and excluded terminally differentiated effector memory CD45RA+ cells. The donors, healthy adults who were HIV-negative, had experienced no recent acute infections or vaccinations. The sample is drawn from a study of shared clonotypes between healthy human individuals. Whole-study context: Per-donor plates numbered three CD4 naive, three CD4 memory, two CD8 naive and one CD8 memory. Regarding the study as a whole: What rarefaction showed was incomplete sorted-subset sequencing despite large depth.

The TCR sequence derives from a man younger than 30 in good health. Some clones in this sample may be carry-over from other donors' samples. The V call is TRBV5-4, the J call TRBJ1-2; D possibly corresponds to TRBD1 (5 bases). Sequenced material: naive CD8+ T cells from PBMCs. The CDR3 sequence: CASSNRTLSYGYTF. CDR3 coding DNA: TGTGCCAGCAGCAACAGGACCCTGTCCTATGGCTACACCTTC.